These 18 T cell receptor beta chains came from one sample sequenced in a study of T cell changes during pregnancy in multiple sclerosis. Profiled with immunoSEQ multiplex PCR; TCRdb holds only in-frame clones, not every one. The profile shows roughly 110,000 clones, 85% to 95% of them singletons. Material: peripheral blood, obtained after pregnancy. Receptor source: a female donor with multiple sclerosis, enrolled in a pregnancy study.

The V call is TRBV5-1, the J call TRBJ1-1; D not resolved. V was clipped by 0 bases and J by 0 bases, with 6 bases between them. Germline V gene lookup returns CDR1 SGHRS and CDR2 YFSETQ. The CDR3 is 14 amino acids. CDR3 in amino acids: CASSLDFMNTEAFF. CDR3 DNA: TGCGCCAGCAGCTTGGACTTCATGAACACTGAAGCTTTCTTT.

The rearrangement uses TRBV28 and TRBJ1-4; 7 bases are a match to TRBD1. After removal of 5 bases from V and 8 bases from J, the junction contained 2 bases not matched to a gene. The CDR3 runs 12 residues. Germline CDR1 reads MDHEN; CDR2 reads SYDVKM. As DNA, the CDR3 is TGTGCCAGCAGTCCAGGGGGGGAAAAACTGTTTTTT. Amino acids: CASSPGGEKLFF.

The chain uses TRBV7-3 and TRBJ2-2, with TRBD2 as a possible D gene (5 bases). V was cut by 1 base and J by 5 bases, with 11 bases left in between. The germline CDR1 and CDR2 sequences are SGHTA and FQGTGA. The CDR3 totals 15 residues. CDR3 nucleotides: TGTGCCAGCAGCTTAAGGGAGTCAGGAACCGGGGAGCTGTTTTTT. This sequence encodes CASSLRESGTGELFF.

This chain connects TRBV5-4 to TRBJ2-5, with 7 nucleotides matching TRBD1. This CDR3 has 15 amino acids. V lost 0 bases and J lost 4; bases outside the gene matches: 6. Germline-derived CDR1 and CDR2 are SGHNT and YYREEE (reference sequence). The CDR3 sequence is CASSLDRQGTETQYF. Here the CDR3 DNA reads TGTGCCAGCAGCTTGGATAGACAGGGCACAGAGACCCAGTACTTC.

V usage is TRBV28 and J usage is TRBJ1-4; 11 bases are shared with TRBD1. The CDR3 length is 16 residues. Trimming removed 2 bases from V and 7 bases from J; junction bases left unmatched: 6. In germline, CDR1 is MDHEN, CDR2 SYDVKM. The CDR3 DNA sequence: TGTGCCAGCAGTTTAAGGGGAGGGACAGGGGGTGAAAAACTGTTTTTT. It specifies CASSLRGGTGGEKLFF.

Only a few counts were recorded for this clone. The V gene is TRBV19, the J gene TRBJ1-1, with D unclear. Germline-derived CDR1 and CDR2 are LNHDA and SQIVND (reference sequence). V lost 3 bases, J lost 2 bases, and 7 bases lay in between. The CDR3 has 13 amino acids. The CDR3 DNA reads TGTGCCAGTAGTATGCAGTTTAACACTGAAGCTTTCTTT. Its protein is CASSMQFNTEAFF.

This chain uses TRBV28 with TRBJ1-5; 10 bases map to TRBD1. V trimming: 2 bases; J trimming: 2 bases; junction bases outside the gene matches: 9. The CDR3 runs 18 residues. The germline V gene encodes CDR1 MDHEN and CDR2 SYDVKM. The CDR3 DNA sequence: TGTGCCAGCAGTTTAACGACAGGGGGCCTTCAGGGCAATCAGCCCCAGCATTTT. Translating it yields CASSLTTGGLQGNQPQHF. The entire variable domain, with the rest obtained from reference TRBV28 and TRBJ1-5, is as follows: DVKVTQSSRYLVKRTGEKVFLECVQDMDHENMFWYRQDPGLGLRLIYFSYDVKMKEKGDIPEGYSVSREKKERFSLILESASTNQTSMYLCASSLTTGGLQGNQPQHFGDGTRLSIL.

V and J are TRBV7-2 and TRBJ2-1; D gene unclear. The V and J ends lost 4 bases and 6 bases respectively, with 16 bases between them. There are 15 residues in the CDR3. Germline values: CDR1 SGHTA, CDR2 FQGNSA. CDR3 sequence (DNA): TGTGCCAGCAGCTCCCTACGGTTATCGGGCAATGAGCAGTTCTTC. It translates to CASSSLRLSGNEQFF.

The chain recombines TRBV5-6 with TRBJ1-2; D possibly corresponds to TRBD1 (6 bases). Looked up from germline, CDR1 is SGHDT and CDR2 is YYEEEE. This CDR3 comprises 13 residues. Between the trimmed V and J ends, which lost 7 bases and 5 bases, there was a span of 15 bases. CDR3 nucleotide sequence: TGTGCCAGCGCCGGGGGCGGGAGATATGGCTACACCTTC. It encodes CASAGGGRYGYTF. Together with reference TRBV5-6 and TRBJ1-2, the CDR3 gives the full variable domain: DAGVTQSPTHLIKTRGQQVTLRCSPKSGHDTVSWYQQALGQGPQFIFQYYEEEERQRGNFPDRFSGHQFPNYSSELNVNALLLGDSALYLCASAGGGRYGYTFGSGTRLTVV.

This chain connects TRBV6-1 to TRBJ1-4, with unresolved D. The CDR3 runs 14 residues. Germline CDR1 reads MNHNS; CDR2 reads SASEGT. V lost 2 bases, J lost 0 bases, and 4 bases lay in between. The CDR3 nucleotides read TGTGCCAGCAGTGAACAGGCAACTAATGAAAAACTGTTTTTT. It codes for CASSEQATNEKLFF.

V is TRBV11-1 and J is TRBJ2-7; 10 bases agree with TRBD1. J was trimmed by 7 bases and V by 3 bases; bases with no gene match: 9. CDR3 size: 15 residues. From germline, CDR1 is SGHAT and CDR2 FQDESV (reference sequence). The CDR3 region is CASSFGTGASWEQYF. CDR3 coding DNA: TGTGCCAGCAGCTTCGGGACAGGGGCGTCTTGGGAGCAGTACTTC. The full variable domain, rest sourced from reference TRBV11-1 and TRBJ2-7, is EAEVAQSPRYKITEKSQAVAFWCDPISGHATLYWYRQILGQGPELLVQFQDESVVDDSQLPKDRFSAERLKGVDSTLKIQPAELGDSAMYLCASSFGTGASWEQYFGPGTRLTVT.

The rearrangement joins TRBV7-3 to TRBJ2-1, with D maybe TRBD2 (6 bases). Looked up from germline, CDR1 is SGHTA and CDR2 is FQGTGA. The length of the CDR3 is 16 residues. V lost 0 bases to trimming and J lost 3 bases, with 12 bases between them. In nucleotides, the CDR3 is TGTGCCAGCAGCTTAACTAGGAGGGACGGCTACAATGAGCAGTTCTTC. Translated: CASSLTRRDGYNEQFF.

The V and J genes are TRBV7-3 and TRBJ2-5; 10 bases are a match to TRBD1. V lost 5 bases to trimming and J lost 2 bases; unmatched junction nucleotides: 5. The length of the CDR3 is 15 residues. Germline CDR1 SGHTA, CDR2 FQGTGA. The CDR3 region has the DNA TGTGCCAGCAGCCCTGGACAGGGGGGTCAAGAGACCCAGTACTTC. Translated: CASSPGQGGQETQYF.

The rearrangement joins TRBV7-6 to TRBJ2-1, with 8 nucleotides matching TRBD2. CDR3 length: 15 amino acids. Trimming at V came to 5 bases and at J to 4 bases, leaving 7 bases not matched to a gene. Germline V gives CDR1 SGHVS, CDR2 FNYEAQ. The CDR3 here is CASSLLSGTYNEQFF. CDR3 DNA: TGTGCCAGCAGCCTCCTTAGCGGGACTTACAATGAGCAGTTCTTC.

CDR3 nucleotides: TGTGCCAGCAGCGTAGCTTCCAATGAGCAGTTCTTC. This encodes CASSVASNEQFF. The chain is built from TRBV9 and TRBJ2-1, with unresolved D. Trimming cost V 0 bases and J 6 bases, with 4 bases left between them. Germline values: CDR1 SGDLS, CDR2 YYNGEE. The CDR3 extends over 12 amino acids. The variable domain in full, with the rest retrieved from reference TRBV9 and TRBJ2-1, is DSGVTQTPKHLITATGQRVTLRCSPRSGDLSVYWYQQSLDQGLQFLIQYYNGEERAKGNILERFSAQQFPDLHSELNLSSLELGDSALYFCASSVASNEQFFGPGTRLTVL.

The gene calls are TRBV5-6 and TRBJ1-2, with 7 bases identical to TRBD1. The CDR3 totals 14 residues. Looked up from germline, CDR1 is SGHDT and CDR2 is YYEEEE. V shed 0 bases and J 8 bases; nucleotides not matched to a gene: 7. In nucleotides, the CDR3 is TGTGCCAGCAGCTTGGCCGACAGGGAGTACGGCTACACCTTC. Translating it yields CASSLADREYGYTF.

This clone has only one observation. In nucleotides, the CDR3 is TGTGCCAGCAGCTCTTACAGGGGCGGTAATGAGCAGTTCTTC. It encodes CASSSYRGGNEQFF. The J gene is TRBJ2-1, the V gene TRBV7-2, with 7 bases identical to TRBD1. The V gene's germline CDR1 is SGHTA and CDR2 FQGNSA. The trim removed 4 bases at V and 7 bases at J, leaving 7 bases unmatched. This CDR3 is 14 amino acids long.

The J gene is TRBJ2-3, the V gene TRBV18, with a tentative D call TRBD1 (5 bases). The V gene lost 4 bases and the J gene lost 5 bases, with 13 bases spanning the gap. The CDR3 is 14 residues long. Germline loops: CDR1 KGHSH, CDR2 LQKENI. CDR3 in amino acids: CASSLQGVGDTQYF. Written as DNA, the CDR3 is TGTGCCAGCTCACTACAAGGGGTTGGAGATACGCAGTATTTT.